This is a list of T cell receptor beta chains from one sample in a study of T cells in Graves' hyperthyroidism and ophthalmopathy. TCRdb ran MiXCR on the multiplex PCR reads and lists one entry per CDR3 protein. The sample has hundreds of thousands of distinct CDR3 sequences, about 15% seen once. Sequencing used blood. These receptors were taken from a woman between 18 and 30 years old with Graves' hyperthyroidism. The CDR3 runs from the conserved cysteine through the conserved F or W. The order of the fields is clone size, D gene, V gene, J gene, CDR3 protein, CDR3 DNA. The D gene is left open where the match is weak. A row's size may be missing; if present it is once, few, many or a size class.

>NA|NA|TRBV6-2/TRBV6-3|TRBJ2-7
CASSYRGWGYEQYF
TGTGCCAGCAGTTACCGGGGTTGGGGCTACGAGCAGTACTTC
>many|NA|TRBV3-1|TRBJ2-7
CASSSTTTYEQYF
TGTGCCAGCAGCTCGACTACTACCTACGAGCAGTACTTC
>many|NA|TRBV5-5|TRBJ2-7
CASSFLRDVEQYF
TGTGCCAGCAGCTTCCTCCGGGACGTCGAGCAGTACTTC
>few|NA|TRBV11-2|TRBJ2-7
CASSAATYEQYF
TGTGCCAGCTCAGCGGCCACCTACGAGCAGTACTTC
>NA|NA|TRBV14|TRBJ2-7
CASSQVGFGGEQYF
TGTGCCAGCAGCCAAGTGGGCTTTGGGGGCGAGCAGTACTTC
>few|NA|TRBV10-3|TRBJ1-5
CAISQGVGNQPQHF
TGTGCCATCAGTCAAGGGGTTGGCAATCAGCCCCAGCATTTT
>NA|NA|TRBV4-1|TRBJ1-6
CASSQDTGWYNSLLHF
TGCGCCAGCAGCCAAGACACAGGGTGGTATAATTCACTCCTCCACTTT
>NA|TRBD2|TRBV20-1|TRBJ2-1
CSARAPPGLVLNEQFF
TGCAGTGCTAGAGCCCCCCCGGGACTAGTCCTGAATGAGCAGTTCTTC
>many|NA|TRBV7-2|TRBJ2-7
CASSPTLSAHSYEQYF
TGTGCCAGCAGCCCGACCCTCAGCGCACACTCCTACGAGCAGTACTTC
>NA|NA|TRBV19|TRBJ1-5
CASSIREGGQPQHF
TGTGCCAGTAGTATTCGGGAGGGCGGCCAGCCCCAGCATTTT